The 2 T cell receptor beta chains below were found in one sample sequenced in a study of T cells after yellow fever vaccination (dated by TCRdb to between 2018 and 2021). The receptor library was made with 5' RACE. The instrument was an Illumina HiSeq 2500. TCRdb trimmed the raw reads at Q25, called clones with MiXCR and kept productive beta chains. Each entry merges the rows of one CDR3 protein and shows their most common DNA and genes. The sample has 450,000 to 650,000 distinct CDR3 sequences on record, less than 25% of them singletons. The ten largest clonotypes hold about 15% of the sample. The treatment or condition label here, explained by the study, means: live attenuated yellow fever vaccine strain. The material sequenced was PBMCs, taken roughly 20 days after the first yellow fever vaccination. The receptors come from a man between 18 and 29 years old who received the YFV17D yellow fever vaccine.

The rearrangement links TRBV6-5 to TRBJ1-5, with a weak D call TRBD1 (5 bases). Germline CDR1 is MNHEY and CDR2 is SVGAGI. This CDR3 is 15 amino acids long. The germline V and J ends were trimmed by 2 bases and 7 bases, with 15 bases remaining between them. As DNA, the CDR3 is TGTGCCAGCAGTTACAAGGGACTCGGGGAGCAGCCCCAGCATTTT. It yields the protein CASSYKGLGEQPQHF.

This rearrangement joins TRBV6-1 to TRBJ2-5; 10 nucleotides agree with TRBD1. CDR1 is MNHNS and CDR2 is SASEGT in the germline V gene. J lost 4 bases, V lost 1 base, and 3 bases had no gene match. The CDR3 runs 15 residues. CDR3 sequence reads: CASSEETGGAETQYF. In DNA, the CDR3 is TGTGCCAGCAGTGAAGAGACAGGGGGCGCAGAGACCCAGTACTTC.